The following is a TCR beta chain sequence with its context. V was clipped by 6 bases and J by 1 base, with 18 bases between them. The germline CDR1 and CDR2 sequences are SNHLY and FYNNEI. This CDR3 contains 17 residues. In the original workflow: Amplified reference gene primers provided the basis for estimating nucleated cell counts. Sequencing used immunoSEQ multiplex PCR; TCRdb keeps in-frame clones, though not all of them. V, J and clone size are taken as reported in that table, and D and trimming were inferred from the DNA itself. Among under 85,000 clones listed, less than 90% were seen once. This record belongs to a study of blood T cell repertoires in COVID-19. Background on the study: Collection of acute and convalescent COVID-19 samples took place in the United States, Italy and Spain. PBMCs, B-cell-depleted T cells, or T cells provided the cDNA or gDNA that made up the material.

The rearrangement links TRBV2 to TRBJ2-2, with D perhaps matching TRBD1 (9 bases). Sequences were obtained from peripheral blood. The sequence was obtained from an older man in a cohort sampled during active COVID-19. This chain's CDR3 is CASSGRGGQGNTGELFF. In nucleotides, the CDR3 is TGTGCCAGCAGCGGCCGGGGGGGACAGGGGAACACCGGGGAGCTGTTTTTT.